This entry features one T cell receptor beta chain sequence. It was genomic DNA that served as the template for profiling TCR beta VDJ and CDR3. TCRdb redid the calling of the reads with MiXCR, one entry per CDR3 protein. Counted here are approximately 130,000 distinct CDR3 sequences, nearly 40% occurring once; the ten biggest clones make up about 2.4%. Patients sequenced had flow cytometry evidence of CD8+CD57+ cell expansion. This sample was included in a study of CD8+CD57+ T cells in acquired aplastic anemia. Study in general: Mean yield of DNA from sorted CD4+ and CD8+ cells was approximately 3 ug.

The CDR3 totals 14 residues. V lost 3 bases to trimming and J lost 5 bases; unmatched junction nucleotides: 9. The V gene's germline CDR1 is DFQATT and CDR2 SNEGSKA (reference sequence). The receptor was derived from a human donor with aplastic anemia. Sequenced input: sorted CD4+, CD8+, or CD8+CD57+ T cells (not recorded which) from PBMCs. This chain joins TRBV20-1 and TRBJ1-1, with TRBD1 matching over 7 bases. The CDR3 sequence is CSASPGGAGTEAFF. The CDR3 nucleotides read TGCAGTGCTAGCCCAGGGGGAGCGGGAACTGAAGCTTTCTTT.